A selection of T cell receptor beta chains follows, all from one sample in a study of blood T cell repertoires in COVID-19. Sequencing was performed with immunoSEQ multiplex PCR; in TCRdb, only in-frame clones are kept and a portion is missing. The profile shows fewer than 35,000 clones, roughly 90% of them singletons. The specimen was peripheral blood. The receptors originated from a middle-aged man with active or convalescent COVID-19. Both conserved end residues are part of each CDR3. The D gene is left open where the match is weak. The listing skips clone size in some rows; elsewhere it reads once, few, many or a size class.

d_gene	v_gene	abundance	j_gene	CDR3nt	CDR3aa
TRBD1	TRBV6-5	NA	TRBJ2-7	TGTGCCAGCAGTTACTCGAATAGGGGGCTATACGAGCAGTACTTC	CASSYSNRGLYEQYF
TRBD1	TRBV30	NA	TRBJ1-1	TGTGCCTGGAGAACCCTACCGGGACAGGGCTCCACTGAAGCTTTCTTT	CAWRTLPGQGSTEAFF
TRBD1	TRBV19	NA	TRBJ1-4	TGTGCCAGTAGTTCCTCCGGGACAGGGTATGAAAAACTGTTTTTT	CASSSSGTGYEKLFF
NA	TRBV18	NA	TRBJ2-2	TGTGCCAGCTCAGAGGGACAGAACACCGGGGAGCTGTTTTTT	CASSEGQNTGELFF
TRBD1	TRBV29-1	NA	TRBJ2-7	TGCAGCGTTGAAGGGGCAGGGGGCGGGAACGAGCAGTACTTC	CSVEGAGGGNEQYF
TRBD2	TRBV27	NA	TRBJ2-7	TGTGCCAGCAGTTTAGGGACTAGCGGGAACCGTGACGAGCAGTACTTC	CASSLGTSGNRDEQYF
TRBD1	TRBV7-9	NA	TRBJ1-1	TGTGCCAGCAGCACGGGACAGGGTTCATCTACTGAAGCTTTCTTT	CASSTGQGSSTEAFF
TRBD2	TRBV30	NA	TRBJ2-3	TGTGCCTGGAGCCGACCGAGACTAGCGCCAGACACAGATACGCAGTATTTT	CAWSRPRLAPDTDTQYF
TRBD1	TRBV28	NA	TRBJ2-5	TGTGCCAGCAGTACCTCGGACAGGATCGACCAGTACTTC	CASSTSDRIDQYF
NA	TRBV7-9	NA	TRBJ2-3	TGTGCCAGCAGCTTAGGGACGGCGGGAATCTCGGATACGCAGTATTTT	CASSLGTAGISDTQYF
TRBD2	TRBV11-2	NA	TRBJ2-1	TGTGCCAGCAGCCGACGAACGACTAGCGTCTCCCACAATGAGCAGTTCTTC	CASSRRTTSVSHNEQFF
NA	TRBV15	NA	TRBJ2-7	TGTGCCACCAGCAGAGGACTTCCATCCTACGAGCAGTACTTC	CATSRGLPSYEQYF
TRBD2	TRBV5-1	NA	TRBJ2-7	TGCGCCAGCAGCTTGGGTAGCGGGAGCGACGAGCAGTACTTC	CASSLGSGSDEQYF
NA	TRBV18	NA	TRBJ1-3	TGTGCCAGCTCGGGGACTCCCTGGGGAGACACCATATATTTT	CASSGTPWGDTIYF
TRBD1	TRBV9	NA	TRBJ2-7	TGTGCCAGCAGCCCGACAGGGTACGAGCAGTACTTC	CASSPTGYEQYF
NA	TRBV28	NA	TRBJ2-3	TGTGCCAGCAGTCTACTGGACACCACAGATACGCAGTATTTT	CASSLLDTTDTQYF
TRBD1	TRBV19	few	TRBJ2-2	TGTGCCAGTAGAGAGGGACAGCTGAACACCGGGGAGCTGTTTTTT	CASREGQLNTGELFF
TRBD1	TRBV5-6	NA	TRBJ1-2	TGTGCCAGCAGCTTTCTACAGGGGGCTTCCTATGGCTACACCTTC	CASSFLQGASYGYTF
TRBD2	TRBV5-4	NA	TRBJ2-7	TGTGCCAGCAGCTTGGGGGGGGGACCCTACGAGCAGTACTTC	CASSLGGGPYEQYF
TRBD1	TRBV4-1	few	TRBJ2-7	TGCGCCAGCAGCCAAGTGGAGTTTCGGGGTTACAGGGGAAGGTACGAGCAGTACTTC	CASSQVEFRGYRGRYEQYF
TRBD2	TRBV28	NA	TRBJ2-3	TGTGCCAGCTCGGTCATACGGGGAGGGCTTACAGATACGCAGTATTTT	CASSVIRGGLTDTQYF
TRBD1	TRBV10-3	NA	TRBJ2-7	TGTGCCATCAGTTCTGGGGACAGGGGTTACGAGCAGTACTTC	CAISSGDRGYEQYF
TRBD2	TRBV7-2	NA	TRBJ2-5	TGTGCCAGCAGCCTTTTAGCGGGATGGGAGCAAGAGACCCAGTACTTC	CASSLLAGWEQETQYF
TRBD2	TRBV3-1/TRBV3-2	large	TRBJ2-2	TGTGCCAGCAGCCAAGATACCAGCGGGAGGTCCGCCGGGGAGCTGTTTTTT	CASSQDTSGRSAGELFF
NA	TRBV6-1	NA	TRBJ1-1	TGTGCCAGCAGTGTCCAGGGGTTTGGCACTGAAGCTTTCTTT	CASSVQGFGTEAFF